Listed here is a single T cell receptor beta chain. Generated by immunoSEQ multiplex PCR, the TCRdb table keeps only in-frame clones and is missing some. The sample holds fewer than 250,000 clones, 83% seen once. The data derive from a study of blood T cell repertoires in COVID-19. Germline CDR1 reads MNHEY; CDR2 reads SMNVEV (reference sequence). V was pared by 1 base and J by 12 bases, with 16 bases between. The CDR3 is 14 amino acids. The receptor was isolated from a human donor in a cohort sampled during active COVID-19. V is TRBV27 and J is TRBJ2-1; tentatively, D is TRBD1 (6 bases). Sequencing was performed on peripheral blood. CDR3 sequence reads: CASSLFSQGTRQFF. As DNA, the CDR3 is TGTGCCAGCAGTTTATTCTCACAGGGAACCAGGCAGTTCTTC.